This T cell receptor (beta chain) was sequenced for a study of graft-versus-host responses after intestinal transplantation. Study as a whole: Grafts that recipients had were multivisceral, liver-intestinal, or isolated intestinal transplants. Anti-thymocyte globulin served as induction for all recipients, who then took tacrolimus and steroids for about 3 years.

Deletions cut 2 bases from V and 3 bases from J, with 5 bases between. Germline V gene data show CDR1 as SEHNR and CDR2 as FQNEAQ (reference sequence). The CDR3 spans 13 residues. Profiling relied on immunoSEQ multiplex PCR, and the TCRdb table lists in-frame clones only, not all of them. This sample has around 13,000 clones, with roughly 35% found just once. The authors seeded approximately 200,000 CFSE-labeled responder cells together with approximately 200,000 irradiated stimulator cells tagged with violet dye. The source was alloreactive CD4+ T cells from a mixed lymphocyte reaction culture, collected before intestinal transplant. Documented subset: CFSE-low proliferating T cells sorted from roughly six-day pre-transplant mixed lymphocyte reaction (GvH or HvG direction). The chain has TRBV7-9 and TRBJ1-3; D remains unclear. The clonotype originates from a human patient who received an intestinal transplant. The CDR3 DNA reads as TGTGCCAGCAGCTTAATTAATGGAAACACCATATATTTT. This sequence encodes CASSLINGNTIYF.